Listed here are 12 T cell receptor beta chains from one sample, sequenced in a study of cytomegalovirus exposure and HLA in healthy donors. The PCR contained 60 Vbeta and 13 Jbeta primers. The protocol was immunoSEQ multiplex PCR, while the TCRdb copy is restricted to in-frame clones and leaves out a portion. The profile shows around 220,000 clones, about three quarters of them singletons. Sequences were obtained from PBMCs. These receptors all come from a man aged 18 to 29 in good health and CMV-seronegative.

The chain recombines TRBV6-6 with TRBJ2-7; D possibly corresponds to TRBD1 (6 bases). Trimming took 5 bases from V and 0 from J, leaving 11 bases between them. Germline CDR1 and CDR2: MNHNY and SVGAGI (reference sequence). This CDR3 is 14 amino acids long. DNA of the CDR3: TGTGCCAGCAGTCCCGGACAGAGCTCCTACGAGCAGTACTTC. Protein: CASSPGQSSYEQYF.

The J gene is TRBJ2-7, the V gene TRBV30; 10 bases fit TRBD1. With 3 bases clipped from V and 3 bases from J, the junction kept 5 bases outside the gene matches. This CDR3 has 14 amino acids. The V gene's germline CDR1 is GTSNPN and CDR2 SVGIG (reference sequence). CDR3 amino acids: CAWSYRTGGYEQYF. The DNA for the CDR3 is TGTGCCTGGAGCTACCGGACAGGGGGCTACGAGCAGTACTTC. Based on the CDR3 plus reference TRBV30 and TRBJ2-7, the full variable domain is SQTIHQWPATLVQPVGSPLSLECTVEGTSNPNLYWYRQAAGRGLQLLFYSVGIGQISSEVPQNLSASRPQDRQFILSSKKLLLSDSGFYLCAWSYRTGGYEQYFGPGTRLTVT.

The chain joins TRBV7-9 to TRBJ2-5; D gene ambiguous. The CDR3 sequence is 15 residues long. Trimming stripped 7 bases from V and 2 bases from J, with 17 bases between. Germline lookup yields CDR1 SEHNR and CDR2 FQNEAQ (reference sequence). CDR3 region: CASTSMTKRQETQYF. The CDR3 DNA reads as TGTGCCAGCACCTCGATGACAAAACGTCAAGAGACCCAGTACTTC.

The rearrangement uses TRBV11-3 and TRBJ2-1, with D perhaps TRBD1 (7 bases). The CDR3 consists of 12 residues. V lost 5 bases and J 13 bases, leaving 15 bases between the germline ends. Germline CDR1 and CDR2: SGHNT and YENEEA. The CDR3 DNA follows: TGTGCCAGCAGCCGGGCGGGGACAGCCCAGTTCTTC. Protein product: CASSRAGTAQFF. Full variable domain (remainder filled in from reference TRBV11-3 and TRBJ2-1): EAGVVQSPRYKIIEKKQPVAFWCNPISGHNTLYWYLQNLGQGPELLIRYENEEAVDDSQLPKDRFSAERLKGVDSTLKIQPAELGDSAVYLCASSRAGTAQFFGPGTRLTVL.

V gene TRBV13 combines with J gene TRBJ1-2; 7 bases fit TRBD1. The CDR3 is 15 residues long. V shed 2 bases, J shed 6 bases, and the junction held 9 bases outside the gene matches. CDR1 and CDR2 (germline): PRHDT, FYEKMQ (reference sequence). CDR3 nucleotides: TGTGCCAGCAGCTTACGGACGACAGGGAAGCATGGCTACACCTTC. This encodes CASSLRTTGKHGYTF.

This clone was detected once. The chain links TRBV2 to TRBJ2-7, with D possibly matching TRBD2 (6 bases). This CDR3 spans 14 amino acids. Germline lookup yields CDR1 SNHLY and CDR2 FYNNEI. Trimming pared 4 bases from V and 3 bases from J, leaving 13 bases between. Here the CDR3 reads CASSAGENLYEQYF. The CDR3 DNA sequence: TGTGCCAGCAGTGCGGGGGAGAATCTCTACGAGCAGTACTTC.

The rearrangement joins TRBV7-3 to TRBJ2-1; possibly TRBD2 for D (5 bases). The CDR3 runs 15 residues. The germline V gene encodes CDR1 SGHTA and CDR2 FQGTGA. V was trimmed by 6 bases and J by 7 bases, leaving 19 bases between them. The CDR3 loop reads CASSESGTEVNEQFF. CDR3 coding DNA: TGTGCCAGCAGTGAAAGCGGCACAGAAGTGAATGAGCAGTTCTTC.

Here the CDR3 DNA reads TGTGCCAGCAGCTTAAGGGGAGGGAACACCGGGGAGCTGTTTTTT. Encoded protein: CASSLRGGNTGELFF. V and J are TRBV7-2 and TRBJ2-2; TRBD2 might be the D (6 bases). The CDR3 is 15 residues long. Germline-derived CDR1 and CDR2 are SGHTA and FQGNSA. Trimming took off 2 bases at V and 1 base at J, with 8 bases between the two ends.

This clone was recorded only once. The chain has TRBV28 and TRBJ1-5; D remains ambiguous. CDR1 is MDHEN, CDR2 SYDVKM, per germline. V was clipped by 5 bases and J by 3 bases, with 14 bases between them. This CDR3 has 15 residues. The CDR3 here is CASSTGSTPNQPQHF. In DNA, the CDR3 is TGTGCCAGCAGTACGGGATCTACCCCCAATCAGCCCCAGCATTTT.

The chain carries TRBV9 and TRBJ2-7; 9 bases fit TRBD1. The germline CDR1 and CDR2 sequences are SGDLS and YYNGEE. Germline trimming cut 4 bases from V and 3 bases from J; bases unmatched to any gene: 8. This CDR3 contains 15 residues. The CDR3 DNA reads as TGTGCCAGCAGCCCAGGGACGACAGGGGGCTACGAGCAGTACTTC. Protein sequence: CASSPGTTGGYEQYF.

Here the CDR3 reads CAISEGTSGGAATGEQFF. CDR3 in DNA: TGTGCCATCAGTGAAGGGACTAGCGGGGGGGCGGCAACAGGTGAGCAGTTCTTC. The chain links TRBV10-3 to TRBJ2-1; 16 bases are shared with TRBD2. Trimming took 3 bases from V and 9 from J; bases not matched to a gene: 11. The CDR3 contains 18 residues. CDR1 is ENHRY, CDR2 SYGVKD, per germline.

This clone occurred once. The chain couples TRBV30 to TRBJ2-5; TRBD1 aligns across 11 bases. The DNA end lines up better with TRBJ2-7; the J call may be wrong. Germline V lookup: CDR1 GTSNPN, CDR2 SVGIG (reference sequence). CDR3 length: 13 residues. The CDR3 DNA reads TGTGCCTGGAGCTGGACAGGGGGCTTCGAGCAGTACTTC. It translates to CAWSWTGGFEQYF.